The 8 T cell receptor beta chains in this list originate from one sample, sequenced in a study of control samples from healthy donors and cancer patients (dated by TCRdb to about 2020). Library creation used the immunoSEQ multiplex PCR assay. Entries here come from immuneACCESS through TCRdb and include only in-frame sequences with V and J called. Some clones fail to appear in such tables; in the studies checked, an unresolved V gene covers under half of the shortfall, and the cause of the remainder is unknown. The sample records more than 100,000 clones, approximately 89% of which are singletons. Of the sample, 6.5% to 9% falls within the top ten clones. Sequenced: blood. These receptors were taken from a woman under 30 in good health.

This clone was seen once. V gene TRBV9 combines with J gene TRBJ2-2; 8 positions agree with TRBD2. Germline CDR1 and CDR2: SGDLS and YYNGEE. Unmatched junction bases numbered 3, after V lost 3 bases and J lost 2 bases. There are 15 residues in the CDR3. The CDR3 sequence is CASSGAGANTGELFF. DNA of the CDR3: TGTGCCAGCAGCGGAGCGGGAGCTAACACCGGGGAGCTGTTTTTT.

This rearrangement joins TRBV10-2 to TRBJ1-6; D possibly corresponds to TRBD1 (5 bases). CDR1 and CDR2 (germline): WSHSY, SAAADI. The CDR3 loop spans 14 amino acids. V gave up 6 bases and J gave up 9 bases, with 15 bases separating them. This chain's CDR3 is CASRFGTSGSPLHF. DNA of the CDR3: TGCGCCAGCAGATTCGGGACGTCTGGTTCACCCCTCCACTTT.

The chain combines TRBV5-1 with TRBJ2-3, with D uncertain. The CDR3 loop spans 13 amino acids. Germline lookup yields CDR1 SGHRS and CDR2 YFSETQ. V gave up 1 base and J gave up 4 bases, with 7 bases separating them. In DNA form, the CDR3 reads TGCGCCAGCAGCTTGCGTGAGTCAGATACGCAGTATTTT. It yields the protein CASSLRESDTQYF.

CDR3 in amino acids: CASSLDSVVPAYYGYTF. Here the CDR3 DNA reads TGTGCCAGCAGCTTAGATTCGGTCGTACCGGCTTACTATGGCTACACCTTC. The rearrangement uses TRBV7-2 and TRBJ1-2; D gene unclear. The CDR3 is 17 residues long. Trimming shortened V by 1 base and J by 3 bases, and 18 bases separated the two germline ends. Germline V gene lookup returns CDR1 SGHTA and CDR2 FQGNSA.

The chain combines TRBV28 with TRBJ2-7; the match to TRBD2 covers 14 bases. The CDR3 is 23 residues long. Germline-derived CDR1 and CDR2 are MDHEN and SYDVKM. With V trimmed by 4 bases and J by 0 bases, 23 bases remained unmatched. This CDR3 is CASSSRYGVPGLAGVEASYEQYF. The CDR3 nucleotides read TGTGCCAGCAGTTCTCGATATGGGGTCCCGGGACTAGCGGGAGTAGAGGCCTCCTACGAGCAGTACTTC.

This clone was counted a single time. V is TRBV4-3 and J is TRBJ1-2; weak D call: TRBD1 (5 bases). The CDR3 loop spans 18 amino acids. Germline V CDR1 and CDR2: LGHNA, YSLEER. V was cut by 4 bases and J by 0 bases, with 21 bases left in between. The CDR3 DNA is TGCGCCAGCAGCCCCAGTATTCCCCGGGGACGGTCTAACTATGGCTACACCTTC. Protein product: CASSPSIPRGRSNYGYTF.

In its sample, this clone was seen once. This chain joins TRBV6-2 or TRBV6-3 and TRBJ1-1; a weak D match, TRBD1 (5 bases). Per germline, CDR1 MNHEY and CDR2 SVGEGT. This CDR3 comprises 14 residues. Deletions cut 2 bases from V and 8 bases from J, with 15 bases between. The CDR3 loop is CASSYIGDADEAFF. CDR3 nucleotides: TGTGCCAGCAGTTACATAGGGGATGCGGACGAAGCTTTCTTT.

This chain uses TRBV27 with TRBJ2-1, with 9 bases aligning to TRBD1. Germline-derived CDR1 and CDR2 are MNHEY and SMNVEV (reference sequence). The length of the CDR3 is 13 residues. Trimming took 3 bases from V and 8 from J; bases not matched to a gene: 2. DNA for the CDR3: TGTGCCAGCAGTTTTCGGACAGGGGATGAGCAGTTCTTC. Translating gives CASSFRTGDEQFF.